Following are 7 T cell receptor beta chains from one sample sequenced in a study of cytomegalovirus exposure and HLA in healthy donors. PCR employed 60 Vbeta and 13 Jbeta primers. Profiling relied on immunoSEQ multiplex PCR, and the TCRdb table lists in-frame clones only, not all of them. Here the sample spans about 150,000 clones, around 77% being singletons. The sequenced sample consisted of PBMCs. Every receptor here comes from a middle-aged man in good health and CMV-seronegative.

This clone was detected only once. The chain links TRBV27 to TRBJ1-2; weak D call: TRBD1 (6 bases). Trimming stripped 6 bases from V and 4 bases from J, with 15 bases between. The length of the CDR3 is 14 residues. CDR1 is MNHEY and CDR2 is SMNVEV in the germline V gene (reference sequence). In nucleotides, the CDR3 is TGTGCCAGCAGCCTAAGCAGGGGAGCCTATGGCTACACCTTC. It codes for CASSLSRGAYGYTF.

This chain uses TRBV19 with TRBJ2-1, with 7 bases identical to TRBD1. Germline assignment: CDR1 LNHDA and CDR2 SQIVND (reference sequence). Unmatched junction bases numbered 9, after V lost 6 bases and J lost 7 bases. The length of the CDR3 is 14 residues. The CDR3 region is CASRRGQARNEQFF. The CDR3 DNA reads as TGTGCCAGTAGGAGGGGGCAGGCGAGGAATGAGCAGTTCTTC. The variable domain in full, completed from reference TRBV19 and TRBJ2-1, reads DGGITQSPKYLFRKEGQNVTLSCEQNLNHDAMYWYRQDPGQGLRLIYYSQIVNDFQKGDIAEGYSVSREKKESFPLTVTSAQKNPTAFYLCASRRGQARNEQFFGPGTRLTVL.

The chain is built from TRBV2 and TRBJ1-1; no clear D gene. Germline V gene data show CDR1 as SNHLY and CDR2 as FYNNEI. Trimming left V 4 bases short and J 1 base short, with 4 bases between. The CDR3 runs to 12 residues. The chain's CDR3 is CASSVRNTEAFF. For the CDR3, the DNA is TGTGCCAGCAGTGTTCGGAACACTGAAGCTTTCTTT.

V and J are TRBV19 and TRBJ2-5; D might be TRBD1 (5 bases). The length of the CDR3 is 14 residues. V lost 3 bases and J 3 bases, leaving 11 bases between the germline ends. Germline V lookup: CDR1 LNHDA, CDR2 SQIVND (reference sequence). This CDR3 reads CASSMWQGKETQYF. As DNA, the CDR3 is TGTGCCAGTAGTATGTGGCAGGGAAAAGAGACCCAGTACTTC.

V usage is TRBV10-3 and J usage is TRBJ1-2; no firm D call. The CDR3 is made up of 14 amino acids. Trimming shortened V by 0 bases and J by 4 bases, and 9 bases separated the two germline ends. Germline values: CDR1 ENHRY, CDR2 SYGVKD. CDR3 sequence (DNA): TGTGCCATCAGTGAGTCGGGCGAAGGCTATGGCTACACCTTC. Translation: CAISESGEGYGYTF.

This chain connects TRBV2 to TRBJ1-1, with 10 bases aligning to TRBD1. Per germline, CDR1 SNHLY and CDR2 FYNNEI. This CDR3 is 12 amino acids long. The junction had 2 bases not matched to a gene; V was cut back by 10 bases and J by 3 bases. CDR3 nucleotides: TGTGCCACCGGGACAGGGGACACTGAAGCTTTCTTT. It is translated as CATGTGDTEAFF.

This chain uses TRBV4-1 with TRBJ2-1; TRBD2 matches at 11 bases. CDR1 and CDR2 from the germline V gene are MGHRA and YSYEKL. The CDR3 consists of 17 residues. With 1 base clipped from V and 7 bases from J, the junction kept 9 bases outside the gene matches. The CDR3 sequence: CASSQVLTSGSLNEQFF. In DNA form, the CDR3 reads TGCGCCAGCAGCCAAGTTCTAACTAGCGGGAGTTTGAATGAGCAGTTCTTC.